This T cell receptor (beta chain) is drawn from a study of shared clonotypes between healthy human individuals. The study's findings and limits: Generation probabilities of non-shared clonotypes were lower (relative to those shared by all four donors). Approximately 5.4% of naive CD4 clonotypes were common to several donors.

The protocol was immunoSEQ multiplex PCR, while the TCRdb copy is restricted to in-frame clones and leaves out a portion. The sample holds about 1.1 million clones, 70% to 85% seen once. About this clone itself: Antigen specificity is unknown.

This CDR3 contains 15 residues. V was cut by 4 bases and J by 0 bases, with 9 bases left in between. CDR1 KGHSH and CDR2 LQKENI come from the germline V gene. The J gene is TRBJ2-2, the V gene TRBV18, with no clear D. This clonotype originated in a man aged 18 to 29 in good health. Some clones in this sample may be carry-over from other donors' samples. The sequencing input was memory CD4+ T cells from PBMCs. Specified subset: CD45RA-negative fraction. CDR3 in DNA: TGTGCCAGCTCACAGGACCTCGCGAACACCGGGGAGCTGTTTTTT. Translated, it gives CASSQDLANTGELFF. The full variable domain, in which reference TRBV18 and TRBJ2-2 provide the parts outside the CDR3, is NAGVMQNPRHLVRRRGQEARLRCSPMKGHSHVYWYRQLPEEGLKFMVYLQKENIIDESGMPKERFSAEFPKEGPSILRIQQVVRGDSAAYFCASSQDLANTGELFFGEGSRLTVL.